Listed here are 9 T cell receptor beta chains from one sample, sequenced in a study of T cells after yellow fever vaccination. TCRdb used MiXCR to reprocess the 5' RACE reads, holding one entry per CDR3 protein. The sample contains some 350,000 distinct CDR3 sequences, approximately 5.7% of which appear only once. The sample was PBMCs, taken 5 days after the yellow fever booster vaccination. All receptors derive from a man under 40 who received the YFV17D yellow fever vaccine.

The sample holds a few counts of this clonotype. The CDR3 protein is CASSQTSGQETQYF. Written as DNA, the CDR3 is TGTGCCAGCAGCCAGACTAGCGGTCAAGAGACCCAGTACTTC. The rearrangement joins TRBV6-1 to TRBJ2-5, with TRBD2 matching 9 bases. Germline V gene sequence: CDR1 MNHNS, CDR2 SASEGT. CDR3 length: 14 residues. The ends lost 6 bases at V and 2 bases at J; junction bases unmatched: 4.

This clonotype was detected ten times or more. J is TRBJ2-2 and V is TRBV7-2, with TRBD2 identical over 10 bases. There are 17 residues in the CDR3. Germline CDR1 is SGHTA and CDR2 is FQGNSA. The V and J ends lost 1 base and 1 base, in that order; junction bases with no gene match: 3. The CDR3: CASSLVSSGRNTGELFF. The DNA for the CDR3 is TGTGCCAGCAGCTTAGTGTCTAGCGGGAGGAACACCGGGGAGCTGTTTTTT.

The chain couples TRBV14 to TRBJ1-4; D may be TRBD1 (5 bases). From germline, CDR1 is SGHDN and CDR2 FVKESK. V was cut by 4 bases and J by 3 bases, with 12 bases left in between. The CDR3 sequence is 15 residues long. CDR3 DNA: TGTGCCAGCAGCCTCCTACAGGATTCTAATGAAAAACTGTTTTTT. It translates to CASSLLQDSNEKLFF.

This clonotype has just a few counts. The genes are TRBV6-5 and TRBJ2-7, with D hard to call. The CDR3 spans 15 residues. V dropped 0 bases and J dropped 0 bases, with 9 bases sitting between them. Germline CDR1 MNHEY, CDR2 SVGAGI. The CDR3 reads CASSYSSSNSYEQYF. The CDR3 DNA follows: TGTGCCAGCAGTTACTCGAGTAGCAACTCCTACGAGCAGTACTTC.

This clonotype came up many times. The genes are TRBV5-1 and TRBJ2-2, with D maybe TRBD2 (6 bases). The CDR3 covers 15 residues. Germline V gene sequence: CDR1 SGHRS, CDR2 YFSETQ. V lost 0 bases, J lost 4 bases, and 10 bases lay in between. CDR3 DNA sequence: TGCGCCAGCAGCTTGGTTGCGGGGTCCACCGGGGAGCTGTTTTTT. Encoded protein: CASSLVAGSTGELFF.

This clonotype was seen once. Given the absence of the conserved phenylalanine or tryptophan at the CDR3 end, a read error is likely. V and J are TRBV27 and TRBJ2-3; the D gene is possibly TRBD2 (5 bases). The CDR3 is 17 amino acids. The germline V and J ends were trimmed by 1 base and 2 bases, with 16 bases remaining between them. CDR1 and CDR2 (germline): MNHEY, SMNVEV (reference sequence). The CDR3 bases are TGTGCCAGCAGTTTATTGTCCAGCGGCCCCATCACAGATACGCAGTATTTA. Its translation: CASSLLSSGPITDTQYL.

The J gene is TRBJ2-5, the V gene TRBV7-2; D unclear. This CDR3 spans 13 amino acids. V lost 3 bases to trimming and J lost 3 bases, with 8 bases between them. Germline loops: CDR1 SGHTA, CDR2 FQGNSA. The CDR3 bases are TGTGCCAGCAGCTTGTCAGCGAAAGAGACCCAGTACTTC. Protein sequence: CASSLSAKETQYF. Based on the CDR3 plus reference TRBV7-2 and TRBJ2-5, the full variable domain is GAGVSQSPSNKVTEKGKDVELRCDPISGHTALYWYRQSLGQGLEFLIYFQGNSAPDKSGLPSDRFSAERTGGSVSTLTIQRTQQEDSAVYLCASSLSAKETQYFGPGTRLLVL.

This clonotype was detected a few times. V gene TRBV15 combines with J gene TRBJ2-1, with 15 bases lining up with TRBD2. The junction had 9 bases not matched to a gene; V was cut back by 0 bases and J by 9 bases. This CDR3 is 18 amino acids long. Germline V lookup: CDR1 LNHNV, CDR2 YYDKDF (reference sequence). CDR3 nucleotide sequence: TGTGCCACCAGCAGAGATTGGACTAGCGGGAGGGTAATCGGTGAGCAGTTCTTC. Amino acid sequence: CATSRDWTSGRVIGEQFF.

This clonotype was seen repeatedly, ten times or more. The rearrangement joins TRBV12-3 or TRBV12-4 to TRBJ2-2; D unclear. The length of the CDR3 is 13 residues. Trimming shortened V by 2 bases and J by 1 base, and 2 bases separated the two germline ends. As DNA, the CDR3 is TGTGCCAGCAGTTTACAGAACACCGGGGAGCTGTTTTTT. Its protein product is CASSLQNTGELFF.